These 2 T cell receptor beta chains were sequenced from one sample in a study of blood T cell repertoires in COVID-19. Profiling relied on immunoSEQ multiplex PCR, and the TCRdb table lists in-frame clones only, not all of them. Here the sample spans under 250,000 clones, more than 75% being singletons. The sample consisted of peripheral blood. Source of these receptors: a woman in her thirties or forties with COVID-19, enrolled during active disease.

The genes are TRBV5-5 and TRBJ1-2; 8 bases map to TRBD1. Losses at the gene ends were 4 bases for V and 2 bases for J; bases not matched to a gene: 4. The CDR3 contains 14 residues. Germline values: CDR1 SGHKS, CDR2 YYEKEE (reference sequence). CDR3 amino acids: CASSTTGENYGYTF. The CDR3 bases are TGTGCCAGCAGCACGACAGGGGAGAACTATGGCTACACCTTC. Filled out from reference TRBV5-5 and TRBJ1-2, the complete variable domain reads DAGVTQSPTHLIKTRGQQVTLRCSPISGHKSVSWYQQVLGQGPQFIFQYYEKEERGRGNFPDRFSARQFPNYSSELNVNALLLGDSALYLCASSTTGENYGYTFGSGTRLTVV.

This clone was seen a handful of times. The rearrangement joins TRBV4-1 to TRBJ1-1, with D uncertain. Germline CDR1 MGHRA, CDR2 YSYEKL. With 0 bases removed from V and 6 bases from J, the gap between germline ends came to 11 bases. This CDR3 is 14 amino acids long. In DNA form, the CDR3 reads TGCGCCAGCAGCCAAGACAGGTCGCGCGCTGAAGCTTTCTTT. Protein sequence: CASSQDRSRAEAFF.